This T cell receptor (beta chain) derives from a study of blood T cell repertoires in COVID-19. Study context: COVID-19 samples, acute and convalescent, were from the United States, Italy and Spain.

Seattle's cohort entered during active infection and was followed longitudinally. Clones were sequenced by immunoSEQ multiplex PCR, and TCRdb holds only the in-frame ones, with some missing. Of around 75,000 clones in the sample, approximately 80% are singletons; the top ten hold 13%. Germline V gene lookup returns CDR1 SGHRS and CDR2 YFSETQ. Trimming pared 2 bases from V and 0 bases from J, leaving 7 bases between. This CDR3 has 14 amino acids. Source material: peripheral blood. The chain carries TRBV5-1 and TRBJ2-3; weak D call: TRBD2 (6 bases). The receptor comes from a man aged 45 to 65 with COVID-19, enrolled during active disease. CDR3 sequence: CASSFGTSTDTQYF. The CDR3 bases are TGCGCCAGCAGCTTCGGGACTAGCACAGATACGCAGTATTTT. Full variable domain (remainder filled in from reference TRBV5-1 and TRBJ2-3): KAGVTQTPRYLIKTRGQQVTLSCSPISGHRSVSWYQQTPGQGLQFLFEYFSETQRNKGNFPGRFSGRQFSNSRSEMNVSTLELGDSALYLCASSFGTSTDTQYFGPGTRLTVL.